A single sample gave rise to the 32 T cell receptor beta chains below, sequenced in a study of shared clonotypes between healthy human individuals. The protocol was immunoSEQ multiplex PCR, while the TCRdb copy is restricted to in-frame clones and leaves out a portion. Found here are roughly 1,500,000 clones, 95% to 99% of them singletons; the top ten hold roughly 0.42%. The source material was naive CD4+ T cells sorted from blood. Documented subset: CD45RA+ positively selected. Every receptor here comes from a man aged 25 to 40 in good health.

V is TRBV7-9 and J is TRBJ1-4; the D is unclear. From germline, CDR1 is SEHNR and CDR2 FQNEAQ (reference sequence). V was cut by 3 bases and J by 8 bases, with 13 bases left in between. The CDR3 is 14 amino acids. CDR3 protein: CASSLGATTEKLFF. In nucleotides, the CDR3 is TGTGCCAGCAGCTTGGGAGCGACGACAGAAAAACTGTTTTTT.

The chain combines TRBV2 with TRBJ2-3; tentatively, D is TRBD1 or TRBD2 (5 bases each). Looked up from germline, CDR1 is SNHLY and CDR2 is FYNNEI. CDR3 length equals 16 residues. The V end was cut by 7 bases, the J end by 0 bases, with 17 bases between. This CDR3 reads CASTRDRVPSTDTQYF. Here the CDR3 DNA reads TGTGCCAGCACGAGGGACCGGGTCCCTAGCACAGATACGCAGTATTTT.

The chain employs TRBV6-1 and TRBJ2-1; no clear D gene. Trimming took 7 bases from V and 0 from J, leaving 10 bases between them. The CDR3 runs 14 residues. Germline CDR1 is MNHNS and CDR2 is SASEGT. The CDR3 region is CASNTGISYNEQFF. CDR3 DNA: TGTGCCAGCAATACGGGTATCTCCTACAATGAGCAGTTCTTC.

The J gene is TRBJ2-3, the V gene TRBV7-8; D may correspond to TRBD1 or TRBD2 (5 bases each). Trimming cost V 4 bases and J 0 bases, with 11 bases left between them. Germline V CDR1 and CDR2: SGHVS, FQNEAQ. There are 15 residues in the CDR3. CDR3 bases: TGTGCCAGCAGCTCCCAGAGGGGTAGCACAGATACGCAGTATTTT. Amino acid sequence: CASSSQRGSTDTQYF. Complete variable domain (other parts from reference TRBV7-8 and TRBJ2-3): GAGVSQSPRYKVAKRGQDVALRCDPISGHVSLFWYQQALGQGPEFLTYFQNEAQLDKSGLPSDRFFAERPEGSVSTLKIQRTQQEDSAVYLCASSSQRGSTDTQYFGPGTRLTVL.

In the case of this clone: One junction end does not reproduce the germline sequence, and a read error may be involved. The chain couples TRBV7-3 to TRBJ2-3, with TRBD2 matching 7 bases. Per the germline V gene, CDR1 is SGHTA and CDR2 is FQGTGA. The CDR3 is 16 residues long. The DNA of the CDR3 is TGTGCCAGCAGCGTAACTAGCGTCAGTAGCACAGATACGCAGTATTTT. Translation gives CASSVTSVSSTDTQYF.

CDR3 loop: CASSIAHRTGRYGYTF. DNA of the CDR3: TGTGCCAGTAGTATAGCCCATCGGACAGGGCGATATGGCTACACCTTC. The chain has TRBV19 and TRBJ1-2; 8 bases line up with TRBD1. Germline lookup yields CDR1 LNHDA and CDR2 SQIVND (reference sequence). The trim removed 1 base at V and 5 bases at J, leaving 9 bases unmatched. The CDR3 runs 16 residues.

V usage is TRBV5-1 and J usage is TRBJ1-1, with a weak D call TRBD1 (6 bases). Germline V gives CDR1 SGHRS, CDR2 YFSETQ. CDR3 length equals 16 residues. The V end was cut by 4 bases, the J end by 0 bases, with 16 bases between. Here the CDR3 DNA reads TGCGCCAGCAGCCCCACTACAGGGCTCATGAACACTGAAGCTTTCTTT. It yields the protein CASSPTTGLMNTEAFF. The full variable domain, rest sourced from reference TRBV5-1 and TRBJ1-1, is KAGVTQTPRYLIKTRGQQVTLSCSPISGHRSVSWYQQTPGQGLQFLFEYFSETQRNKGNFPGRFSGRQFSNSRSEMNVSTLELGDSALYLCASSPTTGLMNTEAFFGQGTRLTVV.

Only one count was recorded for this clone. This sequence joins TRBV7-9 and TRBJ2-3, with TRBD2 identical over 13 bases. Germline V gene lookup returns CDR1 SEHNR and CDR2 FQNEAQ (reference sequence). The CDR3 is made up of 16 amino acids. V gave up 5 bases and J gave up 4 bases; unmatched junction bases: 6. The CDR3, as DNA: TGTGCCAGCAGCCAAGGACTAGCGGGAGTGGCAGATACGCAGTATTTT. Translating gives CASSQGLAGVADTQYF.

The CDR3, as DNA: TGTGCCAGCAACACGACTAGCGGGGGCCCCGCTTCTATTTACGAGCAGTACTTC. Residues: CASNTTSGGPASIYEQYF. The V call is TRBV5-4, the J call TRBJ2-7; 12 positions agree with TRBD2. Germline CDR1 is SGHNT and CDR2 is YYREEE (reference sequence). This CDR3 has 18 residues. Trimming cost V 6 bases and J 4 bases; bases outside gene matches: 17.

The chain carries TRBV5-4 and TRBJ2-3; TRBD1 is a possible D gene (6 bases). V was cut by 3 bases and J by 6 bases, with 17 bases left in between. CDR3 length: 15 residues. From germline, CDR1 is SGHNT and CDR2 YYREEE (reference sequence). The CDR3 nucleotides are TGTGCCAGCAGCTGGGACATATCAGGGGTCGATACGCAGTATTTT. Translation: CASSWDISGVDTQYF.

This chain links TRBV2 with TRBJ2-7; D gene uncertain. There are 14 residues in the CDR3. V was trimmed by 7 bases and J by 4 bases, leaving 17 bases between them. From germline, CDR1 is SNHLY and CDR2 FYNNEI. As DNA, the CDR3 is TGTGCCAGCATTGACTTTCCAACGGCGTACGAGCAGTACTTC. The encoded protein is CASIDFPTAYEQYF.

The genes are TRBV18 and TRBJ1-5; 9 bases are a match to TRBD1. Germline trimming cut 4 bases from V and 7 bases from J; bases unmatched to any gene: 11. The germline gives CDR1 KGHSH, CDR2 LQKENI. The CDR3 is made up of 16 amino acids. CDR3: CASSRAGTGLGQPQHF. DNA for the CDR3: TGTGCCAGCTCACGAGCCGGGACAGGGCTAGGGCAGCCCCAGCATTTT.

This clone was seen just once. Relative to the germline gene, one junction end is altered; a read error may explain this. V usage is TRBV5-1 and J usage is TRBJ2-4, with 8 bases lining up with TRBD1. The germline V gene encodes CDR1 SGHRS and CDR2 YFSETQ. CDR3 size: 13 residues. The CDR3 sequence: CASSSWTGRERDF. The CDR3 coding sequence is TGCGCCAGCAGCTCATGGACAGGGCGAGAGAGGGACTTC.

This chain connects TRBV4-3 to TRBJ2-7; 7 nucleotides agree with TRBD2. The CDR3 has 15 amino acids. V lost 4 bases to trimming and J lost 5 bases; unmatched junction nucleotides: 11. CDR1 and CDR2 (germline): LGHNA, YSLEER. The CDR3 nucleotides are TGCGCCAGCAGCCTAATCTTAGCGGGTCAGGACGAGCAGTACTTC. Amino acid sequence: CASSLILAGQDEQYF.

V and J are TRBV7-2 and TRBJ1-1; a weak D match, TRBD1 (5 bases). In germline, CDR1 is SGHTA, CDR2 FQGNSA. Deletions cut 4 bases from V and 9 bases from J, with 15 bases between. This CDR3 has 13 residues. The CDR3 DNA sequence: TGTGCCAGCAGCTCCGCGCTTGGGGGACAAGCTTTCTTT. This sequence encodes CASSSALGGQAFF.

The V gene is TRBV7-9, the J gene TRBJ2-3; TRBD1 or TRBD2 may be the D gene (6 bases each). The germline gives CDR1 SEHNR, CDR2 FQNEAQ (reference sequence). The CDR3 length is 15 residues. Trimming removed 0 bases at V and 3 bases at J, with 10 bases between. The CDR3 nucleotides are TGTGCCAGCAGCTTAGCGGGGGGCAAGACAGATACGCAGTATTTT. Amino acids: CASSLAGGKTDTQYF.

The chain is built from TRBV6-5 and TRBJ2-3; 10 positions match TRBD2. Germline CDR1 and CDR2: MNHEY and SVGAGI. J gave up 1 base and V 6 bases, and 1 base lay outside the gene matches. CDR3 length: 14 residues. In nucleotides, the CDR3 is TGTGCCAGCAGGGGGACTAGCGGCACAGATACGCAGTATTTT. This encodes CASRGTSGTDTQYF.

The CDR3 reads CASRAWDVDQPQHF. The CDR3 DNA sequence: TGTGCCAGCAGGGCCTGGGACGTCGATCAGCCCCAGCATTTT. The chain recombines TRBV28 with TRBJ1-5; D might be TRBD1 (5 bases). This CDR3 contains 14 residues. Per the germline V gene, CDR1 is MDHEN and CDR2 is SYDVKM. Trimming took 6 bases from V and 5 from J, leaving 14 bases between them.

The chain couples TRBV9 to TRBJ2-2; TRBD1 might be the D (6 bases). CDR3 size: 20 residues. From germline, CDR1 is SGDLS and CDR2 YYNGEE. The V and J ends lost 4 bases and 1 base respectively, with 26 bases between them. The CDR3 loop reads CASSPGLRDTGRLNTGELFF. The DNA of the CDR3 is TGTGCCAGCAGCCCCGGACTCCGGGACACCGGACGCTTGAACACCGGGGAGCTGTTTTTT.

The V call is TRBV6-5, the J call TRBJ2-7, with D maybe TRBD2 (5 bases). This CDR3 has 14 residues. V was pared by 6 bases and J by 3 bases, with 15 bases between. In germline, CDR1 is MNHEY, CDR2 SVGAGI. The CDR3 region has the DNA TGTGCCAGCAGACCGAACGGGAACTACTACGAGCAGTACTTC. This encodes CASRPNGNYYEQYF.

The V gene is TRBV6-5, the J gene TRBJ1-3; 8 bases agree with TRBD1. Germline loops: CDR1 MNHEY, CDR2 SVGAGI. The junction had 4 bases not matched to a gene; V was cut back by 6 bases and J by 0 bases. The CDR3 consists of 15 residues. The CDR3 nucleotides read TGTGCCAGCAGCCGACAGGGGCTCTCTGGAAACACCATATATTTT. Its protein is CASSRQGLSGNTIYF.

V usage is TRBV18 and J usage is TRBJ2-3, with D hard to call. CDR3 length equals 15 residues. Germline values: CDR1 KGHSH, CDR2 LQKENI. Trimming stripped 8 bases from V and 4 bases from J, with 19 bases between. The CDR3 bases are TGTGCCAGCCAAGAAAAATTAGGCTTCGCAGATACGCAGTATTTT. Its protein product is CASQEKLGFADTQYF.

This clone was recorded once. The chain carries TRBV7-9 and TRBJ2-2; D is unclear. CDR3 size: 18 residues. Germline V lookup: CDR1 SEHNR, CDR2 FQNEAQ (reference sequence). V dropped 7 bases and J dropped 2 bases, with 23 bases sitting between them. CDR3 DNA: TGTGCCAGCACCACTTTTCTCCGAGAGCCCCTTAACACCGGGGAGCTGTTTTTT. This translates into CASTTFLREPLNTGELFF.

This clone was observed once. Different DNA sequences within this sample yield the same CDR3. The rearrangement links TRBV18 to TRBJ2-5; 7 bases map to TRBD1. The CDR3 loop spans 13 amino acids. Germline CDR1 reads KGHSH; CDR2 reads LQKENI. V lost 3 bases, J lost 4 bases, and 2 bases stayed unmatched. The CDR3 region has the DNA TGTGCCAGCTCACCGGGACAGCTAGAGACCCAGTACTTC. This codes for CASSPGQLETQYF.

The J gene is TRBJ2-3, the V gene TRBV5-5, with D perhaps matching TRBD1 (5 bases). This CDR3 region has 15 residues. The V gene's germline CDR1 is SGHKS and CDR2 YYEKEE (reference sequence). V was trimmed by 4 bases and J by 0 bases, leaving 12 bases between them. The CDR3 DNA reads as TGTGCCAGCAGCGTACAGGTAATCAGCACAGATACGCAGTATTTT. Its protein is CASSVQVISTDTQYF.

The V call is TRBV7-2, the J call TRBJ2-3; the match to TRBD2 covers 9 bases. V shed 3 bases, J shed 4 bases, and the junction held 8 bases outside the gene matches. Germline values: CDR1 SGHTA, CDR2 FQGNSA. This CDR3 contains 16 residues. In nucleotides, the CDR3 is TGTGCCAGCAGCTTTTTTAGCGGGAGTTTAGCAGATACGCAGTATTTT. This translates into CASSFFSGSLADTQYF.

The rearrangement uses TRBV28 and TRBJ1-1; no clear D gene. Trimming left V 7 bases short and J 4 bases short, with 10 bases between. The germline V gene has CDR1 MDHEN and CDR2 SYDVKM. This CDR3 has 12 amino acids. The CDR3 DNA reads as TGTGCCAGCAATTACATGAGCACTGAAGCTTTCTTT. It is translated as CASNYMSTEAFF. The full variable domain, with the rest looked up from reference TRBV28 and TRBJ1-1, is DVKVTQSSRYLVKRTGEKVFLECVQDMDHENMFWYRQDPGLGLRLIYFSYDVKMKEKGDIPEGYSVSREKKERFSLILESASTNQTSMYLCASNYMSTEAFFGQGTRLTVV.

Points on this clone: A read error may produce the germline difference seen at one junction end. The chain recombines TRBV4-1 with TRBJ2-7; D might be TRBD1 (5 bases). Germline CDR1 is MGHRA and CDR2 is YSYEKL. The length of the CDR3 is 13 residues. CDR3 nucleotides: TGCGCCAGCAGCCAAGGGCGATCGACAGACCTCCGCTTC. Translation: CASSQGRSTDLRF.

This chain's CDR3 is CASSLQGGVGRTGELFF. Written as DNA, the CDR3 is TGTGCCAGCAGCTTGCAAGGGGGCGTAGGTCGCACCGGGGAGCTGTTTTTT. This chain joins TRBV11-2 and TRBJ2-2, with TRBD1 matching 7 bases. Germline lookup yields CDR1 SGHAT and CDR2 FQNNGV. With V trimmed by 3 bases and J by 4 bases, 11 bases remained unmatched. The CDR3 covers 17 residues.

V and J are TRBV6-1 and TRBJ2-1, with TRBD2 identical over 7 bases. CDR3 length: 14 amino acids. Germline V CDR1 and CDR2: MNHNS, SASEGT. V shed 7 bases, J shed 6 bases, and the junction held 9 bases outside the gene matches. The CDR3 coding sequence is TGTGCCAGCACCCAACGTTGGGGGGGCAATGAGCAGTTCTTC. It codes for CASTQRWGGNEQFF.

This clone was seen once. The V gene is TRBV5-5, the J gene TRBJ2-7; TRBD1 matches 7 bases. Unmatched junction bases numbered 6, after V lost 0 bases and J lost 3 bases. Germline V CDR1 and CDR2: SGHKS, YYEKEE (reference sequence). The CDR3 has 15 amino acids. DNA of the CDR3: TGTGCCAGCAGCTTGGCAATCGGACAGGACTACGAGCAGTACTTC. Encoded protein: CASSLAIGQDYEQYF.

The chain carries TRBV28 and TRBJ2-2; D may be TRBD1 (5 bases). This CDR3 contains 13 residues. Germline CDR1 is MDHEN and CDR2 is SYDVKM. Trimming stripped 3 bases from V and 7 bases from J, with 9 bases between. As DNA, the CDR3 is TGTGCCAGCAGTTTGGTAGGGGACGGGGAGCTGTTTTTT. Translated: CASSLVGDGELFF. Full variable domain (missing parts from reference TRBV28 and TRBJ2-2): DVKVTQSSRYLVKRTGEKVFLECVQDMDHENMFWYRQDPGLGLRLIYFSYDVKMKEKGDIPEGYSVSREKKERFSLILESASTNQTSMYLCASSLVGDGELFFGEGSRLTVL.